These 13 T cell receptor beta chains share one sample of origin, sequenced in a study of blood T cell repertoires in COVID-19. Repertoires were generated with immunoSEQ multiplex PCR, while TCRdb's copy carries only in-frame clones and drops some. The repertoire holds fewer than 85,000 clones, roughly 85% seen once, with around 27% in the top ten. Source material: peripheral blood. Source of these receptors: a man in his sixties with active or convalescent COVID-19.

The chain combines TRBV29-1 with TRBJ1-1; D is ambiguous. V lost 4 bases and J 7 bases, leaving 7 bases between the germline ends. Germline V gives CDR1 SQVTM, CDR2 ANQGSEA. The CDR3 runs to 10 residues. Written as DNA, the CDR3 is TGCAGCGTTGGGACTATTGAAGCTTTCTTT. Protein: CSVGTIEAFF.

This clone was counted once. At the DNA level, this CDR3 is encoded by other sequences in the same sample as well. This sequence joins TRBV6-5 and TRBJ1-4; a weak D match, TRBD1 (6 bases). Germline V CDR1 and CDR2: MNHEY, SVGAGI. This CDR3 has 14 residues. V gave up 5 bases and J gave up 3 bases, with 10 bases separating them. As DNA, the CDR3 is TGTGCCAGCAGTCAGGGGACGGCTAATGAAAAACTGTTTTTT. This translates into CASSQGTANEKLFF.

The V gene is TRBV28, the J gene TRBJ1-5, with D possibly matching TRBD1 (6 bases). The CDR3 consists of 15 residues. Germline V gene lookup returns CDR1 MDHEN and CDR2 SYDVKM. V gave up 3 bases and J gave up 6 bases, with 15 bases separating them. The CDR3 region is CASSLGQGSVQPQHF. The CDR3 region has the DNA TGTGCCAGCAGTTTGGGGCAGGGGTCCGTTCAGCCCCAGCATTTT. The full variable domain, its missing parts supplied by reference TRBV28 and TRBJ1-5, is DVKVTQSSRYLVKRTGEKVFLECVQDMDHENMFWYRQDPGLGLRLIYFSYDVKMKEKGDIPEGYSVSREKKERFSLILESASTNQTSMYLCASSLGQGSVQPQHFGDGTRLSIL.

The chain employs TRBV4-2 and TRBJ2-7, with TRBD1 identical over 7 bases. CDR3 size: 16 residues. CDR1 is LGHNA and CDR2 is YNFKEQ in the germline V gene. With V trimmed by 3 bases and J by 1 base, 9 bases remained unmatched. This chain's CDR3 is CASSQADRAYSYEQYF. As DNA, the CDR3 is TGTGCCAGCAGCCAGGCCGACAGGGCGTATTCCTACGAGCAGTACTTC.

V usage is TRBV6-2 or TRBV6-3 and J usage is TRBJ2-1; 10 bases agree with TRBD2. Looked up from germline, CDR1 is MNHEY and CDR2 is SVGEGT. The ends lost 6 bases at V and 7 bases at J; junction bases unmatched: 9. The CDR3 has 15 amino acids. The CDR3 bases are TGTGCCAGCAGCCTAAGAGCGGGGGGGTGGAATGAGCAGTTCTTC. This translates into CASSLRAGGWNEQFF.

V and J are TRBV6-5 and TRBJ1-1; D remains ambiguous. In germline, CDR1 is MNHEY, CDR2 SVGAGI. CDR3 length: 13 amino acids. V was shortened by 1 base and J by 3 bases, with 6 bases between the two germline ends. DNA of the CDR3: TGTGCCAGCAGTTACTGGAGGGACACTGAAGCTTTCTTT. Translating gives CASSYWRDTEAFF.

This clone was counted between two and nine times. This chain joins TRBV28 and TRBJ2-7, with D possibly TRBD2 on 5 matching bases. The CDR3 is 15 residues long. With 2 bases removed from V and 1 base from J, the gap between germline ends came to 12 bases. Germline CDR1 and CDR2: MDHEN and SYDVKM. CDR3 DNA: TGTGCCAGCAGTTTAATATCGGGAAGGTCCTACGAGCAGTACTTC. Residues: CASSLISGRSYEQYF. Based on the CDR3 plus reference TRBV28 and TRBJ2-7, the full variable domain is DVKVTQSSRYLVKRTGEKVFLECVQDMDHENMFWYRQDPGLGLRLIYFSYDVKMKEKGDIPEGYSVSREKKERFSLILESASTNQTSMYLCASSLISGRSYEQYFGPGTRLTVT.

The chain joins TRBV5-5 to TRBJ2-5; D perhaps matches TRBD1 (6 bases). The CDR3 length is 13 residues. V shed 5 bases and J shed 5 bases, with 13 bases lying between them. CDR1 and CDR2 from the germline V gene are SGHKS and YYEKEE (reference sequence). As DNA, the CDR3 is TGTGCCAGCAGTCAGGGGCTCACGGAGACCCAGTACTTC. It translates to CASSQGLTETQYF.

The rearrangement joins TRBV3-1 (or the pseudogene TRBV3-2) to TRBJ2-3; TRBD2 is a possible D gene (7 bases). Trimming removed 0 bases at V and 4 bases at J, with 26 bases between. The CDR3 totals 20 residues. Per germline, CDR1 LGHDT and CDR2 YNNKEL (reference sequence). The CDR3 loop is CASSQDPSGGFGQGADTQYF. The CDR3 DNA follows: TGTGCCAGCAGCCAAGATCCTTCGGGGGGCTTTGGCCAGGGTGCAGATACGCAGTATTTT.

The rearrangement joins TRBV7-2 to TRBJ2-1; D is undetermined. Germline V lookup: CDR1 SGHTA, CDR2 FQGNSA. Trimming took off 8 bases at V and 2 bases at J, with 10 bases between the two ends. CDR3 length: 13 amino acids. The CDR3: CASRLPPYNEQFF. The CDR3, as DNA: TGTGCCAGCCGACTCCCTCCCTACAATGAGCAGTTCTTC.

The chain uses TRBV5-6 and TRBJ1-4; 7 bases match TRBD1. The CDR3 loop spans 16 amino acids. The V and J ends lost 0 bases and 7 bases, in that order; junction bases with no gene match: 9. CDR1 is SGHDT and CDR2 is YYEEEE in the germline V gene. The CDR3 DNA follows: TGTGCCAGCAGCTTGGTAGCGTGGACAGGCATTGAAAAACTGTTTTTT. This gives the protein CASSLVAWTGIEKLFF. The full variable domain, completed using reference TRBV5-6 and TRBJ1-4, is DAGVTQSPTHLIKTRGQQVTLRCSPKSGHDTVSWYQQALGQGPQFIFQYYEEEERQRGNFPDRFSGHQFPNYSSELNVNALLLGDSALYLCASSLVAWTGIEKLFFGSGTQLSVL.

The V and J genes are TRBV5-8 and TRBJ1-1; D perhaps matches TRBD1 (6 bases). From germline, CDR1 is SGHTS and CDR2 YDEGEE. CDR3 size: 15 residues. Trimming shortened V by 0 bases and J by 1 base, and 10 bases separated the two germline ends. The CDR3 nucleotides read TGTGCCAGCAGCTTGGGGGGACAATGGAACACTGAAGCTTTCTTT. It translates to CASSLGGQWNTEAFF.

The V and J genes are TRBV18 and TRBJ2-7; TRBD2 might be the D (5 bases). Germline V gene data show CDR1 as KGHSH and CDR2 as LQKENI. The CDR3 contains 14 residues. V lost 6 bases and J lost 2, with 14 bases in between. This CDR3 reads CASSRSGSPYEQYF. CDR3 DNA: TGTGCCAGCTCCCGCTCGGGGAGCCCCTACGAGCAGTACTTC.